These 23 T cell receptor beta chains share one sample of origin, sequenced in a study of cytomegalovirus exposure and HLA in healthy donors. Primers included in the PCR were 60 Vbeta and 13 Jbeta primers. Clones were read by immunoSEQ multiplex PCR, and TCRdb kept only the in-frame ones, dropping some. The profile shows 120,000 or so clones, about three quarters of them singletons. The sample was PBMCs. The receptors stem from a female donor in good health and CMV-seronegative.

This clone has only a few counts. The rearrangement links TRBV7-3 to TRBJ2-1; D remains ambiguous. CDR1 SGHTA and CDR2 FQGTGA come from the germline V gene. Between the trimmed V and J ends, which lost 0 bases and 0 bases, there was a span of 9 bases. The CDR3 totals 16 residues. The CDR3 DNA follows: TGTGCCAGCAGCTTAACCGCGGCTAGCTCCTACAATGAGCAGTTCTTC. The encoded protein is CASSLTAASSYNEQFF.

The chain recombines TRBV19 with TRBJ1-5; 7 nucleotides match TRBD1. Germline V lookup: CDR1 LNHDA, CDR2 SQIVND (reference sequence). The CDR3 has 14 amino acids. J was trimmed by 3 bases and V by 6 bases; bases with no gene match: 5. The CDR3, as DNA: TGTGCCAGTAGGGCGGGACAGCTCAATCAGCCCCAGCATTTT. Translated, it gives CASRAGQLNQPQHF.

This clone was counted once. V and J are TRBV18 and TRBJ2-5; the match to TRBD1 covers 8 bases. Gene TRBJ2-7 matches the end of the DNA better, so the J call may be wrong. Germline loops: CDR1 KGHSH, CDR2 LQKENI. This CDR3 is 14 amino acids long. The CDR3 spells CASSQGQASYEQYF. CDR3 in DNA: TGTGCCAGCTCACAGGGACAGGCCTCCTACGAGCAGTACTTC.

Turning to this clone: At one of its ends the junction is not consistent with the germline gene, which may arise from a read error. This rearrangement joins TRBV7-9 to TRBJ2-5; TRBD1 matches at 9 bases. CDR1 and CDR2 (germline): SEHNR, FQNEAQ (reference sequence). The CDR3 spans 13 residues. CDR3 residues: CSSSMTGGETQYF. The CDR3 DNA reads TGTTCCAGCAGTATGACAGGGGGAGAGACCCAGTACTTC.

This clone was observed a handful of times. V and J are TRBV20-1 and TRBJ2-1; D perhaps matches TRBD2 (5 bases). Trimming removed 5 bases from V and 8 bases from J, with 10 bases in between. The germline V gene encodes CDR1 DFQATT and CDR2 SNEGSKA (reference sequence). The CDR3 totals 11 residues. The CDR3 DNA reads TGCAGTGCTGACCGGCGGGATGAGCAGTTCTTC. Translation: CSADRRDEQFF.

The V gene is TRBV11-1, the J gene TRBJ1-1, with a weak D call TRBD1 (5 bases). This CDR3 region has 13 residues. V was trimmed by 3 bases and J by 2 bases, leaving 7 bases between them. Germline V gene data show CDR1 as SGHAT and CDR2 as FQDESV (reference sequence). The CDR3 region has the DNA TGTGCCAGCAGCTTGGGGCCCAACACTGAAGCTTTCTTT. This codes for CASSLGPNTEAFF.

This chain links TRBV5-1 with TRBJ1-6, with 7 nucleotides matching TRBD1. V shed 4 bases and J 5 bases; nucleotides not matched to a gene: 6. Germline V gene data show CDR1 as SGHRS and CDR2 as YFSETQ. The CDR3 length is 15 residues. CDR3 nucleotides: TGCGCCAGCAGCCCGGGGACAGAAAATAATTCACCCCTCCACTTT. As protein: CASSPGTENNSPLHF. Filled out from reference TRBV5-1 and TRBJ1-6, the complete variable domain reads KAGVTQTPRYLIKTRGQQVTLSCSPISGHRSVSWYQQTPGQGLQFLFEYFSETQRNKGNFPGRFSGRQFSNSRSEMNVSTLELGDSALYLCASSPGTENNSPLHFGNGTRLTVT.

The J gene is TRBJ2-5, the V gene TRBV19, with D tentatively TRBD2 (5 bases). Trimming took off 5 bases at V and 1 base at J, with 8 bases between the two ends. The length of the CDR3 is 13 residues. CDR1 LNHDA and CDR2 SQIVND come from the germline V gene (reference sequence). The CDR3 spells CASSPRGQETQYF. The DNA of the CDR3 is TGTGCCAGTAGTCCTCGGGGCCAAGAGACCCAGTACTTC.

This clone appeared once. The chain joins TRBV6-1 to TRBJ2-5; 8 bases line up with TRBD1. The J call is doubtful: the DNA matches TRBJ2-7 better. There are 14 residues in the CDR3. Per the germline V gene, CDR1 is MNHNS and CDR2 is SASEGT. CDR3 sequence reads: CASETIQGAYEQYF. The CDR3 DNA sequence: TGTGCCAGCGAGACCATACAGGGGGCCTACGAGCAGTACTTC.

To note about this clone: At one boundary the junction diverges from the germline segment, which might be a read error. The chain couples TRBV6-5 to TRBJ2-5, with 7 nucleotides matching TRBD2. The CDR3 is 13 residues long. Per germline, CDR1 MNHEY and CDR2 SVGAGI. The CDR3 coding sequence is TGTGCCAGCAGACCGGGGGGTCAAGGGACCCAGTACTTC. Its protein product is CASRPGGQGTQYF.

The chain carries TRBV7-9 and TRBJ2-2; unclear D gene. V was pared by 6 bases and J by 0 bases, with 14 bases between. Per germline, CDR1 SEHNR and CDR2 FQNEAQ (reference sequence). The CDR3 sequence is 16 residues long. The CDR3 DNA is TGTGCCAGCAGGTTGGGCACTGGGTCGAACACCGGGGAGCTGTTTTTT. It is translated as CASRLGTGSNTGELFF.

The J gene is TRBJ2-1, the V gene TRBV9; TRBD1 agrees at 9 bases. The germline V gene has CDR1 SGDLS and CDR2 YYNGEE. The V segment lost 4 bases and the J segment 9 bases; nucleotides outside the gene matches: 8. CDR3 length: 14 amino acids. As DNA, the CDR3 is TGTGCCAGCAGCCCCTGGGACAGGGCAGGTGAGCAGTTCTTC. Translating gives CASSPWDRAGEQFF.

This clone has only a few counts. Its ends do not fully match the called genes, so a read error is possible. CDR3 protein: CSSSFGGEQYF. CDR3 nucleotide sequence: TGTTCCAGCAGCTTTGGAGGCGAGCAGTACTTC. V is TRBV7-9 and J is TRBJ2-7; tentatively, D is TRBD2 (5 bases). CDR3 length equals 11 residues. CDR1 SEHNR and CDR2 FQNEAQ come from the germline V gene (reference sequence).

The CDR3 sequence: CASSLAPEGGQETQYF. Written as DNA, the CDR3 is TGCGCCAGCAGCTTGGCCCCCGAGGGTGGCCAAGAGACCCAGTACTTC. V is TRBV5-1 and J is TRBJ2-5, with D perhaps TRBD2 (5 bases). The CDR3 covers 16 residues. Germline assignment: CDR1 SGHRS and CDR2 YFSETQ. V was cut by 0 bases and J by 1 base, with 13 bases left in between.

The gene calls are TRBV15 and TRBJ2-3; tentatively, D is TRBD1 (5 bases). V lost 9 bases, J lost 4 bases, and 17 bases lay in between. CDR1 and CDR2 (germline): LNHNV, YYDKDF (reference sequence). CDR3 length: 14 residues. Here the CDR3 reads CATSLWGPPDTQYF. Here the CDR3 DNA reads TGTGCCACTTCATTGTGGGGCCCGCCAGATACGCAGTATTTT.

J is TRBJ2-1 and V is TRBV27, with TRBD2 matching 11 bases. Germline values: CDR1 MNHEY, CDR2 SMNVEV (reference sequence). The CDR3 totals 15 residues. Unmatched junction bases numbered 10, after V lost 6 bases and J lost 9 bases. The CDR3 is CASSPMTSGNSEQFF. Written as DNA, the CDR3 is TGTGCCAGCAGCCCCATGACTAGCGGGAATAGTGAGCAGTTCTTC.

The chain links TRBV30 to TRBJ1-5; D call uncertain. Trimming left V 5 bases short and J 0 bases short, with 8 bases between. From germline, CDR1 is GTSNPN and CDR2 SVGIG (reference sequence). The CDR3 loop spans 13 amino acids. The CDR3 region has the DNA TGTGCCTGGGCTGACAATAGCAATCAGCCCCAGCATTTT. This gives the protein CAWADNSNQPQHF.

The DNA for the CDR3 is TGTGCCAGCAGTACCGACGGGGACTACTACGAGCAGTACTTC. Protein sequence: CASSTDGDYYEQYF. The chain uses TRBV6-5 and TRBJ2-7; TRBD2 agrees at 7 bases. Trimming cost V 5 bases and J 3 bases; bases outside gene matches: 7. Per germline, CDR1 MNHEY and CDR2 SVGAGI. This CDR3 contains 14 residues.

The J gene is TRBJ1-2, the V gene TRBV10-3, with unresolved D. Germline lookup yields CDR1 ENHRY and CDR2 SYGVKD. The CDR3 spans 14 residues. V was shortened by 0 bases and J by 6 bases, with 11 bases between the two germline ends. In nucleotides, the CDR3 is TGTGCCATCAGTGAGTCCGCGGCAGCAAATGGCTACACCTTC. It is translated as CAISESAAANGYTF.

The chain employs TRBV11-3 and TRBJ2-1, with 9 bases lining up with TRBD1. Per germline, CDR1 SGHNT and CDR2 YENEEA. V was clipped by 5 bases and J by 8 bases; unmatched bases: 10. CDR3 size: 15 residues. CDR3 DNA sequence: TGTGCCAGCAGCCGCGGGACAGGGTATTTAGATGAGCAGTTCTTC. Translated: CASSRGTGYLDEQFF.

The count of this clone is one. This sequence joins TRBV30 and TRBJ2-7; 10 bases align to TRBD2. Germline V gene sequence: CDR1 GTSNPN, CDR2 SVGIG (reference sequence). V dropped 0 bases and J dropped 2; count of bases not matched to a gene: 1. The CDR3 is made up of 14 amino acids. The CDR3 sequence: CAWSVTSGAYEQYF. The CDR3 region has the DNA TGTGCCTGGAGTGTAACTAGCGGGGCCTACGAGCAGTACTTC.

The V gene is TRBV5-1, the J gene TRBJ1-1, with unresolved D. The CDR3 runs to 13 residues. From germline, CDR1 is SGHRS and CDR2 YFSETQ. Trimming left V 4 bases short and J 3 bases short, with 10 bases between. CDR3 sequence reads: CASSLGRDTEAFF. DNA of the CDR3: TGCGCCAGCAGCCTGGGGAGGGACACTGAAGCTTTCTTT.

The CDR3 DNA reads TGCGCCAGCAGCTCTTTAGCGGGGGGCTCTTGGGGTACAGATACGCAGTATTTT. Translation gives CASSSLAGGSWGTDTQYF. The chain has TRBV5-1 and TRBJ2-3; 10 positions match TRBD2. The ends lost 3 bases at V and 3 bases at J; junction bases unmatched: 13. The CDR3 contains 18 residues. Germline CDR1 reads SGHRS; CDR2 reads YFSETQ.